This T cell receptor (beta chain) stems from a study of T-cell reconstitution after alpha-beta-depleted transplantation in children. The TCRbeta library was prepared with unique molecular identifiers. Each CDR3 protein gets one entry after TCRdb re-called the PCR reads with MiXCR. The sample holds roughly 350,000 distinct CDR3 sequences, around 16% seen once. V was pared by 3 bases and J by 3 bases, with 9 bases between. The CDR3 is made up of 14 amino acids. Sequenced here: PBMCs, mostly from graft donor cells, sampled 360 days after TCRalphabeta/CD19-depleted stem cell transplant. The J gene is TRBJ1-5, the V gene TRBV12-3 or TRBV12-4, with unresolved D. This clonotype originated in a male patient between 2 and 9 years old who had a stem cell transplant for acute lymphoblastic leukemia, so the T cells may come from the graft donor. The CDR3 coding sequence is TGTGCCAGCAGTTTCGGCGGGGACAATCAGCCCCAGCATTTT. This translates into CASSFGGDNQPQHF.